This T cell receptor beta chain was sequenced for a study of blood T cell repertoires in COVID-19 (TCRdb year 2020). Looking at the study overall: Samples from collaborators originated in the United States, Italy and Spain and spanned both the acute and convalescent phases of COVID-19. The prospective study material was composed of cDNA or gDNA derived from T cells, B-cell-depleted T cells, or PBMCs. The dataset comprised deeply sampled blood TCRbeta repertoires from subjects exposed to, actively infected with, or recovered from COVID-19. A freely available public database, intended as a resource for researchers studying the immune response to SARS-CoV-2, is where the repertoires were released. The samples were drawn from the first 160 participants of the ongoing ImmuneRACE study and from 950 to 1,500 subjects provided by 6 global collaborators. Nearly every sample came with metadata listing a de-identified subject ID, COVID-19 status, age in years and sex. HLA class I and class II types, where available, came from metadata supplied by the sample provider rather than from assay-based typing. Overall results and qualifications from the work: The quantity of clinical and demographic metadata differed by source and by participant and was supplied without curation.

From cysteine to phenylalanine, the CDR3 is 18 amino acids long. Only CDR3 DNA is held: 54 bases, read in frame from base 1. CDR1 is given as SEHNR and CDR2 as FQNEAQ, both from the germline V gene (reference sequence). V drops 6 bases and J drops 2 bases, leaving 25 bases in between. On this clone: No cognate antigen has been identified for it. The input lacks base qualities; no much larger clone sits a single base away.

Participants in the prospective study were aged about 18 to 95 years, lived in some 24 United States geographic areas, and enrolled through a virtual design. In the prospective study, participants were assigned to cohorts based on the clinical history participants reported in a screening survey and a study questionnaire. Exposed participants were defined as having been in contact with someone with a PCR-confirmed or clinician-diagnosed COVID-19 case within 2 weeks of study entry. In the prospective study, mobile phlebotomists collected whole blood, serum and a nasopharyngeal or oropharyngeal swab from each participant. Additional blood draws and questionnaires over an approximately 2-month period could optionally be provided by prospective study participants. Before DNA extraction, blood samples from the prospective study were shipped at room temperature or frozen. TCRbeta CDR3 regions were amplified from genomic DNA by means of the immunoSEQ Assay, a bias-controlled multiplex PCR. The paper's data handling went like this. Nucleated cell counts per sample were estimated from amplification of reference gene primers within the assay. To quantify the absolute abundance of each unique TCRbeta CDR3 rearrangement, sequence reads were collapsed and filtered. Productive Simpson clonality was computed per sample as the square root of Simpson's diversity index over productive rearrangements. The table comes from immuneACCESS by way of TCRdb, which keeps in-frame sequences with V and J called. Part of the clones is missing from these tables; in studies checked, under half for an unresolved V gene and the rest for unknown reasons. The D gene and trimming were derived from the DNA, and the V and J assignments and clone size from that table. Within this sample are 150,000 or so clones, with approximately 88% of them counted one time only. Approximately 5.1% of the sample goes to the ten largest clones.

This sequence uses TRBV7-9 and TRBJ2-5; TRBD1 is a weak D gene call, 5 bases matching. This clonotype was obtained from a man between 65 and 79 years old who had been exposed to COVID-19. The sequenced material came from PBMCs or T cells enriched from blood (not recorded which). The CDR3 here reads CASRRPLTFRQSQETQYF. In nucleotides, the sequence is TGTGCCAGCAGGCGCCCTCTTACCTTTAGACAGAGTCAAGAGACCCAGTACTTC.